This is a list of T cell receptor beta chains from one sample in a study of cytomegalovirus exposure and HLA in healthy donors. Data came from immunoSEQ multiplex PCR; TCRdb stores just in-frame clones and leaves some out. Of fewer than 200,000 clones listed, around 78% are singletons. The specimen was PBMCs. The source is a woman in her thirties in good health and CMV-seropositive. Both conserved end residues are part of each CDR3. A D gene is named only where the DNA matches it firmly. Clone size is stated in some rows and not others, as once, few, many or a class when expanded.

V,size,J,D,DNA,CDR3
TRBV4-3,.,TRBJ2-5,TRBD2,TGCGCCAGCAGCCAAGATCGTTGGGGAGGGGAGACCCAGTACTTC,CASSQDRWGGETQYF
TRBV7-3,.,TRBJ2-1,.,TGTGCCAGCAGCTTAACGACTTACAATGAGCAGTTCTTC,CASSLTTYNEQFF
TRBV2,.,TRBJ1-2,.,TGTGCCAGCAGTATACAGGATGGCTACACCTTC,CASSIQDGYTF
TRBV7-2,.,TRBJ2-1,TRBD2,TGTGCCAGCCGAGCGGGACTAGCGGGGGGCGGCAATGAGCAGTTCTTC,CASRAGLAGGGNEQFF
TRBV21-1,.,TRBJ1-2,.,TGTGCCAGCAGCATGGGGGGCTATGGCTACACCTTC,CASSMGGYGYTF
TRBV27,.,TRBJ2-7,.,TGTGCCAGCAGTTTATCCGCAGGGATATACTACGAGCAGTACTTC,CASSLSAGIYYEQYF
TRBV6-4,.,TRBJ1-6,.,TGTGCCAGCAGTGACAGGAGGAATTCACCCCTCCACTTT,CASSDRRNSPLHF
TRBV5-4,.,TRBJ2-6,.,TGTGCCAGCAGCTTGCCAATGGCATTCGGGGCCAACGTCCTGACTTTC,CASSLPMAFGANVLTF
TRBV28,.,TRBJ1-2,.,TGTGCCAGCAGCGGGGGCGGGGGCGCTAGCGGCTACACCTTC,CASSGGGGASGYTF
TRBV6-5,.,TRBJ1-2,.,TGTGCCAGCAGCCTATCACCCCTCTATGGCTACACCTTC,CASSLSPLYGYTF
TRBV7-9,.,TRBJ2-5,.,TGTGCCAGCAGCCCCGGGGAGACCCAGTACTTC,CASSPGETQYF
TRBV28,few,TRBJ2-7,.,TGTGCCAGCAGTTTATCTAGGGGCGAGCAGTACTTC,CASSLSRGEQYF
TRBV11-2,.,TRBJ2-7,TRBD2,TGTGCCAGCAGCCGACTCAACGGGGAGGGGGAGCAGTACTTC,CASSRLNGEGEQYF
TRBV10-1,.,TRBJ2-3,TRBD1,TGCGCCAGCACCAACGGGACAGGGGTGGATACGCAGTATTTT,CASTNGTGVDTQYF
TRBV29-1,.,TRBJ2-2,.,TGCAGCGTCGACACGGGAAACACCGGGGAGCTGTTTTTT,CSVDTGNTGELFF
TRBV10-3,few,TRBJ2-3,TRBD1,TGTGCCATCGGAAAGGGACAGGGGGCTGAAGATACGCAGTATTTT,CAIGKGQGAEDTQYF
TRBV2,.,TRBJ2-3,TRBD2,TGTGCCAGCAGTGAACTAGCGGGAGTCCCAGATACGCAGTATTTT,CASSELAGVPDTQYF
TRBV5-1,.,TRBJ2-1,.,TGCGCCAGCAGCTACAATACCAATGAGCAGTTCTTC,CASSYNTNEQFF
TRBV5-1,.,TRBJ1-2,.,TGCGCCAGCAGCTTTGACCGACAACGCTATGGCTACACCTTC,CASSFDRQRYGYTF
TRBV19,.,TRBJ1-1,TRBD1,TGTGCCAGTAGCGCAAGACAGGGTTGGACTGAAGCTTTCTTT,CASSARQGWTEAFF
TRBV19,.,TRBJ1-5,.,TGTGCCAGTAGTATTGGGGCCTTGCCCAATCAGCCCCAGCATTTT,CASSIGALPNQPQHF
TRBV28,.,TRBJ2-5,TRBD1,TGTGCCAGCAGTCCCGGGACAGGGTACCAAGAGACCCAGTACTTC,CASSPGTGYQETQYF
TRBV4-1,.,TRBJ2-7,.,TGCGCCAGCAGCCAAGAGGGGTGGGCAGGGAGGTTGGGCGAGCAGTACTTC,CASSQEGWAGRLGEQYF
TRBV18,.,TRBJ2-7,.,TGTGCCAGCTCACGCCGACAGCCTGAAACTCTCTCCTACGAGCAGTACTTC,CASSRRQPETLSYEQYF
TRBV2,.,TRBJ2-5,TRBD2,TGTGCCAGCGGAACTGGCGGAGCGGGGGAGACCCAGTACTTC,CASGTGGAGETQYF
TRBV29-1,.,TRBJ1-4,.,TGCAGCGTTGAAGTAGCAGGGGCTAATGAAAAACTGTTTTTT,CSVEVAGANEKLFF
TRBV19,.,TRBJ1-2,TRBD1,TGTGCCAGTAGTTTTACAGGGGCGCGGTTTCAGGGCTACACCTTC,CASSFTGARFQGYTF
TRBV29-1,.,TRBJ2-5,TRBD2,TGCAGCGTCGAGAGGGGACTAGCGGGAGAAGAGACCCAGTACTTC,CSVERGLAGEETQYF
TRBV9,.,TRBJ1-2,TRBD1,TGTGCCAGCAGCGCTGGACAGGGAGGCTATGGCTACACCTTC,CASSAGQGGYGYTF
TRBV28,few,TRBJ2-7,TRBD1,TGTGCCAGCAGTTTAAACTCAAACAGGGGTTACGAGCAGTACTTC,CASSLNSNRGYEQYF
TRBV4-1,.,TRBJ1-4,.,TGCGCCAGCAGCCCCCGGGGGGGTAATGAAAAACTGTTTTTT,CASSPRGGNEKLFF
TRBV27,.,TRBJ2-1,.,TGTGCCAGCAGTTTAGGTGGGGGCCCCAATGAGCAGTTCTTC,CASSLGGGPNEQFF
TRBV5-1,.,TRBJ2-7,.,TGCGCCAGCAGCTTGGGGAGCGGGCCTGTCACCTCCTACGAGCAGTACTTC,CASSLGSGPVTSYEQYF
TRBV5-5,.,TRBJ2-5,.,TGTGCCAGCAGCTCCGGAGCGGAGACCCAGTACTTC,CASSSGAETQYF
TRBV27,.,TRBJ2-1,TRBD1,TGTGCCAGCAGTTCAGACAGGGACAATGAGCAGTTCTTC,CASSSDRDNEQFF
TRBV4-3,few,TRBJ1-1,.,TGCGCCAGCAGCCCAGGCCCCGCAGGGTTGAACACTGAAGCTTTCTTT,CASSPGPAGLNTEAFF
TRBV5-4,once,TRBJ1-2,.,TGTGCCAGCAGCTTACCCGGACAGCCCAACTATGGCTACACCTTC,CASSLPGQPNYGYTF
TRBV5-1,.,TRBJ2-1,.,TGCGCCAGCAGCTTGAGCGGTGCGGCCTATGAGCAGTTCTTC,CASSLSGAAYEQFF
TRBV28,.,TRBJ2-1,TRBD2,TGTGCCAGCAGTGGACTAGCAGACTCCTACAATGAGCAGTTCTTC,CASSGLADSYNEQFF
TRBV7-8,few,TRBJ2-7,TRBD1,TGTGCCAGCAGCTTAGTGGGACAGGGTTTAAAGCAGTACTTC,CASSLVGQGLKQYF
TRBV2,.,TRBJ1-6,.,TGTGCCAGCCGCCCGGGGAACAGAGTTTCACCCCTCCACTTT,CASRPGNRVSPLHF
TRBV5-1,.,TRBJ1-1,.,TGCGCCAGCAGCTTGGCCTCTTCCGGGGGAGAAGATTCTTTCTTT,CASSLASSGGEDSFF
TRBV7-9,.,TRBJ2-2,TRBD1,TGTTCCAGCAGCGACAGGGGGAACACCGGGGAGCTGTTTTTT,CSSSDRGNTGELFF
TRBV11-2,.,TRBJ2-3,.,TGTGCCAGCAGCTTAGAGGGACAAAGAGAAGATACGCAGTATTTT,CASSLEGQREDTQYF
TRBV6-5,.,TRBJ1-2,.,TGTGCCAGCGCCGAAGGACAAGGTTACTATGGCTACACCTTC,CASAEGQGYYGYTF
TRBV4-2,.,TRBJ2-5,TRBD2,TGTGCCAGCAGCCAAGATCTTGGTCGGAGCGGGGAATACCAAGAGACCCAGTACTTC,CASSQDLGRSGEYQETQYF
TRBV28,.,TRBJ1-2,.,TGTGCCAGCAGTTCGTCCGGGGGGTCGGGTGGCTACACCTTC,CASSSSGGSGGYTF
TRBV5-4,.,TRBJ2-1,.,TGTGCCAGCAGCCTGACAGGCCCCGGGGATGAGCAGTTCTTC,CASSLTGPGDEQFF
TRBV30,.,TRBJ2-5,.,TGTGCCTGGGCCCACGGGGAGACCCAGTACTTC,CAWAHGETQYF
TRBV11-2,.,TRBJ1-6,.,TGTGCCAGCAGCTTCGCCCCGGATTCACCCCTCCACTTT,CASSFAPDSPLHF
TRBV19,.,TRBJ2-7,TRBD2,TGTGCCAGTAGTACTAGCGGGGTTACCTACGAGCAGTACTTC,CASSTSGVTYEQYF
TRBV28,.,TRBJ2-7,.,TGTGCCAGCAGTTTTACCCGCCACAGGGGGGGCGAGCAGTACTTC,CASSFTRHRGGEQYF
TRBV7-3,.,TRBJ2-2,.,TGTGCCAGCAGCTTAGTGCCTAGGGGCACCGGGGAGCTGTTTTTT,CASSLVPRGTGELFF
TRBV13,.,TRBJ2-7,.,TGTGCCAGCAGCTTAGGGACGGAGTCCTACGAGCAGTACTTC,CASSLGTESYEQYF
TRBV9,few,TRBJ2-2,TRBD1,TGTGCCAGCAGCGTACAGGGGGCAGGCACCGGGGAGCTGTTTTTT,CASSVQGAGTGELFF
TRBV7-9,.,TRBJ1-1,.,TGTGCCAGCAGCCGGCGGTCCGCGGAACCCCCAGGGTTGGCTTTCTTT,CASSRRSAEPPGLAFF
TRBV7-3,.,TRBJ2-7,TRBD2,TGTGCCAGCAGCTTAAGGGGGGGTACTAGCAGGGACGAGCAGTACTTC,CASSLRGGTSRDEQYF